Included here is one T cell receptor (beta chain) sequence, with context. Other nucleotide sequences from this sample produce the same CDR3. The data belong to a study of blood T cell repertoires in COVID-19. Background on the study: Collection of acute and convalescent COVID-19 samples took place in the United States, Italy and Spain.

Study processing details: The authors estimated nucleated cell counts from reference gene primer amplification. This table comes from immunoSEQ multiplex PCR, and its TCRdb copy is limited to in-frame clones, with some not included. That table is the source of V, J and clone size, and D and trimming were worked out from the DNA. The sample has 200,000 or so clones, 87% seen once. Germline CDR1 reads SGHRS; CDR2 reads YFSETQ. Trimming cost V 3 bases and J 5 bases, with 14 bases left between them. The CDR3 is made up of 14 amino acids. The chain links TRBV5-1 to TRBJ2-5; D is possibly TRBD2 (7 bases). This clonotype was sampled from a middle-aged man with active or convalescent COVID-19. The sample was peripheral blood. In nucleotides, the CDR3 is TGCGCCAGCAGCTCCGGGGGGCTAGGGGAGACCCAGTACTTC. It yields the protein CASSSGGLGETQYF.